The clone carrying this T cell receptor beta chain appeared a few times. Its target is unknown. These data originate in a study of identical twins. Broader study findings: Rather than following the same donors, the conclusions depended on cross-sectional statistical analysis.

Addition of a universal primer site occurred through template switching, and cDNA carried unique molecular identifiers. In TCRdb, the 5' RACE reads were re-called with MiXCR into one record per CDR3 protein. Among approximately 210,000 distinct CDR3 sequences, 15% to 20% were seen once, and the ten largest hold 40%. The CDR3 contains 15 residues. Trimming removed 0 bases at V and 2 bases at J, with 11 bases between. Germline V gives CDR1 KGHSH, CDR2 LQKENI. These sequences were also reported in another study, on T cells expressing NK-cell markers. That publication notes: Investigators obtained TCR beta repertoires from sorted CD3+CD56+NKG2C+, CD3+CD56+NKG2C- and CD3+CD56-NKG2C+ T cells. The authors sequenced eight donors, of whom seven were HCMV-seropositive and one was seronegative.

This sequence originates from a woman aged 18 to 35 in good health. The chain links TRBV18 to TRBJ2-7; D is unresolved. Source material: CD8+ T cells sorted from blood. The CDR3 reads CASSPPGSNPYEQYF. CDR3 DNA sequence: TGTGCCAGCTCACCACCGGGCTCGAATCCCTACGAGCAGTACTTC.